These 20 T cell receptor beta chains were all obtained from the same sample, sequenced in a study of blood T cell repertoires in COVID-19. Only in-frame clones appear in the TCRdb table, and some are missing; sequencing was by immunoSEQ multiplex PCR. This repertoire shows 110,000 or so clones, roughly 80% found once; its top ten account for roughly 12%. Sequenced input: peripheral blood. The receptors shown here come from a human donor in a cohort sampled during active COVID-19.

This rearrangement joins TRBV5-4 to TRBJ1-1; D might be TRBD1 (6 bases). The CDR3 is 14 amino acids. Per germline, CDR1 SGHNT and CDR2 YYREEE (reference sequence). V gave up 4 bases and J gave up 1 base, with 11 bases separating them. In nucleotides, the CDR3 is TGTGCCAGCAGCCCACAGGGTGGGAACACTGAAGCTTTCTTT. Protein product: CASSPQGGNTEAFF.

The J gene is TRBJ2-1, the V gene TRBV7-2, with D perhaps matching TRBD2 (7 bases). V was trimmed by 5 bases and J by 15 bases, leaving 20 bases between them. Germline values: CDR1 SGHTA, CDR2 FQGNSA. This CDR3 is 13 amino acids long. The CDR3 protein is CASSQMGTGGPFF. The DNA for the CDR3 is TGTGCCAGCAGCCAAATGGGAACGGGGGGCCCGTTCTTC.

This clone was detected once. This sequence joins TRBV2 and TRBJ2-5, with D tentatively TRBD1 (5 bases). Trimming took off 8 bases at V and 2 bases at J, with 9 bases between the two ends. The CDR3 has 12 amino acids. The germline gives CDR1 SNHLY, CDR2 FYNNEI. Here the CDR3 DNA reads TGTGCCAGCGCGCGACAGCAAGAGACCCAGTACTTC. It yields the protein CASARQQETQYF.

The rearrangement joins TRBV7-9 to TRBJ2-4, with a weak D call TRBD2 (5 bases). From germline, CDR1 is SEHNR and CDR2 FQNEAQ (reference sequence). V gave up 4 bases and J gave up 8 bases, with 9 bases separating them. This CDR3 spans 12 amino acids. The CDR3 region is CASSYSGDIQYF. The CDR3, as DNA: TGTGCCAGCAGCTATTCCGGGGACATTCAGTACTTC.

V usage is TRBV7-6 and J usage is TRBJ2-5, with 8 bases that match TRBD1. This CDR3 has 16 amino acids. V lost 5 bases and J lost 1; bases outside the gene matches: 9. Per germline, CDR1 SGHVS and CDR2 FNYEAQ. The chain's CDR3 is CASSVRTGYVQETQYF. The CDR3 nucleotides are TGTGCCAGCAGCGTTCGGACAGGGTACGTCCAAGAGACCCAGTACTTC.

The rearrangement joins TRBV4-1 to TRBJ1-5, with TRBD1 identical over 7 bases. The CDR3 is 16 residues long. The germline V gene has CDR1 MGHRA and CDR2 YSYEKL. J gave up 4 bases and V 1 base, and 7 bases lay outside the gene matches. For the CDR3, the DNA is TGCGCCAGCAGCCAAGTCACAGGGGCGGGGAATCAGCCCCAGCATTTT. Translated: CASSQVTGAGNQPQHF.

CDR3 sequence (DNA): TGTGCCAGCAGGGAGGACAGGGCTAGCAATCAGCCCCAGCATTTT. Translation: CASREDRASNQPQHF. V usage is TRBV2 and J usage is TRBJ1-5; TRBD1 matches at 8 bases. The CDR3 sequence is 15 residues long. J gave up 0 bases and V 6 bases, and 4 bases lay outside the gene matches. Germline V gene data show CDR1 as SNHLY and CDR2 as FYNNEI.

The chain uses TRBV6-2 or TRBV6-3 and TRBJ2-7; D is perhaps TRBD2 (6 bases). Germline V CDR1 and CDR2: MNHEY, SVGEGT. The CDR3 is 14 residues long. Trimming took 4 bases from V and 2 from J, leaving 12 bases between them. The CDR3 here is CASSSGTQTYEQYF. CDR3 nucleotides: TGTGCCAGCAGTTCCGGGACTCAAACCTACGAGCAGTACTTC.

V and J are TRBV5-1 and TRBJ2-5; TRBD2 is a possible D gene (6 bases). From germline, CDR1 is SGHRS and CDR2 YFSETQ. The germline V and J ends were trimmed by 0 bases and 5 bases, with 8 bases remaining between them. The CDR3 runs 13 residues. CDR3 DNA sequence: TGCGCCAGCAGCTTGGCGGGGGTGGAGACCCAGTACTTC. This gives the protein CASSLAGVETQYF.

The chain's CDR3 is CSVDRGGVQSEQFF. CDR3 DNA sequence: TGCAGCGTTGATCGGGGGGGGGTCCAAAGCGAGCAGTTCTTC. The chain uses TRBV29-1 and TRBJ2-1; TRBD2 agrees at 8 bases. Germline loops: CDR1 SQVTM, CDR2 ANQGSEA. The CDR3 extends over 14 amino acids. The J segment lost 10 bases and the V segment lost 3 bases, leaving 11 bases of the junction unmatched.

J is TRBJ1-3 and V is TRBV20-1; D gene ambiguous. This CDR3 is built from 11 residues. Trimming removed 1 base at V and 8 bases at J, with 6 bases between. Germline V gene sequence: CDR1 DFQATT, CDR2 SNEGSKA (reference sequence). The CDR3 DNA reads TGCAGTGCTAGAGTTCTTGACACCATATATTTT. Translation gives CSARVLDTIYF.

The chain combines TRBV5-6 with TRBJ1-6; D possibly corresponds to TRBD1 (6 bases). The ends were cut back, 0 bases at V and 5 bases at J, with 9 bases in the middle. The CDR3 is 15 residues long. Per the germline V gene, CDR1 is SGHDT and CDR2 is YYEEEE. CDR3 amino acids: CASSLGDKNNSPLHF. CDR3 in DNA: TGTGCCAGCAGCTTGGGGGACAAGAATAATTCACCCCTCCACTTT.

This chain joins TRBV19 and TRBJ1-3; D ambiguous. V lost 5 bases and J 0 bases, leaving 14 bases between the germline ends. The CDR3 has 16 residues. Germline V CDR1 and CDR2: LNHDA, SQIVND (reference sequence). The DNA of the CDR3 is TGTGCCAGTAGTCGGTCCTCTACGAGCTCTGGAAACACCATATATTTT. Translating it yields CASSRSSTSSGNTIYF.

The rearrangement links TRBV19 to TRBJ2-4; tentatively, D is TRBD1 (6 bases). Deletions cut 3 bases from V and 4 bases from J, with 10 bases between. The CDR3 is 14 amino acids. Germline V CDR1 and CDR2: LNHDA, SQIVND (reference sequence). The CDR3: CASSIRQVKNIQYF. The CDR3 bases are TGTGCCAGTAGTATTCGACAGGTAAAAAACATTCAGTACTTC.

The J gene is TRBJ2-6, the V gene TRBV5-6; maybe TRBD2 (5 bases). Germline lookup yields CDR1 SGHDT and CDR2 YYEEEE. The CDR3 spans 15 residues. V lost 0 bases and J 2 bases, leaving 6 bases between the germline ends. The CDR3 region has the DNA TGTGCCAGCAGCTTGGCGGGGACTGGGGCCAACGTCCTGACTTTC. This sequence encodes CASSLAGTGANVLTF.

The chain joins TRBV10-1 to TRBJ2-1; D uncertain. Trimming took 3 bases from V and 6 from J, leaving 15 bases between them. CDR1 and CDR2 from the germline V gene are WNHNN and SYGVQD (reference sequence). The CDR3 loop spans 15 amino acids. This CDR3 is CASSDSLAPRNEQFF. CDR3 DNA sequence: TGCGCCAGCAGTGACTCGTTAGCCCCCCGCAATGAGCAGTTCTTC.

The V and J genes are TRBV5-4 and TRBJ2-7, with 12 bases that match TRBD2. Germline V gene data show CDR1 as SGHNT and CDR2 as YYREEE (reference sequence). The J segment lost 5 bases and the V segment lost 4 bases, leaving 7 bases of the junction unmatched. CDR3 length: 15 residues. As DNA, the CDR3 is TGTGCCAGCAGCCCCTGGACTAGCGGGGTACACGAGCAGTACTTC. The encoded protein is CASSPWTSGVHEQYF.

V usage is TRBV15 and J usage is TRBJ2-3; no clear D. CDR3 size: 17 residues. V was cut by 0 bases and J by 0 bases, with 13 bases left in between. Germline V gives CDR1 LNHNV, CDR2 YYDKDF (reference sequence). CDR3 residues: CATSRDRGATSTDTQYF. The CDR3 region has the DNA TGTGCCACCAGCAGAGATCGCGGAGCGACTAGCACAGATACGCAGTATTTT. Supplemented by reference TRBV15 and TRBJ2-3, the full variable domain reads DAMVIQNPRYQVTQFGKPVTLSCSQTLNHNVMYWYQQKSSQAPKLLFHYYDKDFNNEADTPDNFQSRRPNTSFCFLDIRSPGLGDTAMYLCATSRDRGATSTDTQYFGPGTRLTVL.

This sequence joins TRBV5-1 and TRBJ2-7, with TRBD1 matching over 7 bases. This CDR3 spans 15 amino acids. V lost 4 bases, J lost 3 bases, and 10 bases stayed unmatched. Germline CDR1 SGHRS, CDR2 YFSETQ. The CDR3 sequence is CASSPEGASVYEQYF. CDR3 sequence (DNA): TGCGCCAGCAGCCCTGAGGGGGCATCCGTCTACGAGCAGTACTTC. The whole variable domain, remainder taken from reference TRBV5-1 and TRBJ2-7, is KAGVTQTPRYLIKTRGQQVTLSCSPISGHRSVSWYQQTPGQGLQFLFEYFSETQRNKGNFPGRFSGRQFSNSRSEMNVSTLELGDSALYLCASSPEGASVYEQYFGPGTRLTVT.

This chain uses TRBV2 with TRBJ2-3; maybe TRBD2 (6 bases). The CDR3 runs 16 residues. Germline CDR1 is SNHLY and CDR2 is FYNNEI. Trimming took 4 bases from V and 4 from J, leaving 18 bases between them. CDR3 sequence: CASSVGGVRAPDTQYF. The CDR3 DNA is TGTGCCAGCAGTGTGGGCGGGGTGCGGGCCCCAGATACGCAGTATTTT. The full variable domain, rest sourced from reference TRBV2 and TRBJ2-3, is EPEVTQTPSHQVTQMGQEVILRCVPISNHLYFYWYRQILGQKVEFLVSFYNNEISEKSEIFDDQFSVERPDGSNFTLKIRSTKLEDSAMYFCASSVGGVRAPDTQYFGPGTRLTVL.